The clone carrying this T cell receptor beta chain was seen repeatedly, ten times or more. The antigen is unknown. The entry originates in a study of response to subunit inactivated influenza vaccine. The study, taken as a whole, reports: The authors put forward the suggestion that each seasonal influenza vaccination may bring in only a limited number of new T cells.

TCRdb re-called the RT-PCR reads through MiXCR, storing one row per CDR3 protein. The sample shows more than 400,000 distinct CDR3 sequences, 6% to 9% of them seen only once. The CDR3 is 14 amino acids. V was clipped by 3 bases and J by 5 bases, with 13 bases between them. Germline values: CDR1 SGHTA, CDR2 FQGNSA. The sample in question was PBMCs from blood, obtained 23 months after vaccination. This clonotype was sampled from a man between 50 and 69 years old who received an inactivated influenza vaccine. The V gene is TRBV7-2, the J gene TRBJ1-2, with D possibly being TRBD1 (5 bases). The CDR3 sequence: CASSLGNRKYGYTF. The CDR3 DNA follows: TGTGCCAGCAGCTTGGGAAACAGGAAGTATGGCTACACCTTC.